The 26 T cell receptor beta chains below all came from one sample that was sequenced in a study of memory CD4+ T cells and cytomegalovirus serostatus. Single viable CD3+CD4+CD8-CD45RO+ cells were sorted as the memory CD4+ T cells. Here immunoSEQ multiplex PCR was the method, and the copy in TCRdb shows in-frame clones only, minus some. The table lists about 92,000 clones, about four fifths of them singletons. The specimen was memory CD4+ T cells from blood. The receptor source for this set is an adult in good health and CMV-seropositive.

This sequence joins TRBV5-1 and TRBJ2-5; D is unclear. This CDR3 is built from 15 residues. Between the trimmed V and J ends, which lost 1 base and 3 bases, there was a span of 13 bases. CDR1 is SGHRS, CDR2 YFSETQ, per germline. Here the CDR3 reads CASSLFGDSKETQYF. CDR3 bases: TGCGCCAGCAGCTTGTTCGGAGACTCTAAAGAGACCCAGTACTTC.

CDR3 amino acids: CASRAPDREDEQYF. CDR3 in DNA: TGTGCCAGCAGGGCTCCGGACAGGGAAGACGAGCAGTACTTC. The chain employs TRBV6-5 and TRBJ2-7; 8 positions agree with TRBD1. The CDR3 sequence is 14 residues long. Germline V gene lookup returns CDR1 MNHEY and CDR2 SVGAGI. The V segment lost 6 bases and the J segment 5 bases; nucleotides outside the gene matches: 9.

This clone was picked up one time. J is TRBJ2-1 and V is TRBV9, with 10 bases fitting TRBD2. With 0 bases clipped from V and 8 bases from J, the junction kept 8 bases outside the gene matches. Germline CDR1 SGDLS, CDR2 YYNGEE. The CDR3 loop spans 16 amino acids. DNA for the CDR3: TGTGCCAGCAGCGTAGGGTTAGCGGGAGGAAAGGATGAGCAGTTCTTC. Translated, it gives CASSVGLAGGKDEQFF.

The gene calls are TRBV10-3 and TRBJ2-7; a possible D gene is TRBD1 (5 bases). There are 16 residues in the CDR3. Germline lookup yields CDR1 ENHRY and CDR2 SYGVKD. V was shortened by 0 bases and J by 4 bases, with 16 bases between the two germline ends. The CDR3 reads CAISESVWGSGYEQYF. The CDR3 DNA reads TGTGCCATCAGTGAGTCGGTGTGGGGCAGTGGGTACGAGCAGTACTTC.

V and J are TRBV11-1 and TRBJ2-2, with D perhaps TRBD1 or TRBD2 (5 bases each). V was cut by 6 bases and J by 5 bases, with 10 bases left in between. Germline loops: CDR1 SGHAT, CDR2 FQDESV (reference sequence). The CDR3 runs 13 residues. CDR3 residues: CASRGRETGELFF. The CDR3 DNA follows: TGTGCCAGCAGGGGCAGGGAGACCGGGGAGCTGTTTTTT.

This rearrangement joins TRBV5-1 to TRBJ2-7, with D maybe TRBD1 (5 bases). CDR3 size: 14 residues. V dropped 0 bases and J dropped 0 bases, with 7 bases sitting between them. Germline V gene lookup returns CDR1 SGHRS and CDR2 YFSETQ. CDR3 bases: TGCGCCAGCAGCTTGGGGGGCAGCTCCTACGAGCAGTACTTC. Protein: CASSLGGSSYEQYF. The full variable domain, rest sourced from reference TRBV5-1 and TRBJ2-7, is KAGVTQTPRYLIKTRGQQVTLSCSPISGHRSVSWYQQTPGQGLQFLFEYFSETQRNKGNFPGRFSGRQFSNSRSEMNVSTLELGDSALYLCASSLGGSSYEQYFGPGTRLTVT.

This clone was seen a few times. The chain carries TRBV11-2 and TRBJ1-2; tentative D call: TRBD1 (6 bases). V lost 6 bases, J lost 4 bases, and 18 bases lay in between. This CDR3 is 15 amino acids long. The germline CDR1 and CDR2 sequences are SGHAT and FQNNGV. CDR3 sequence reads: CASSYPGQGGYGYTF. The CDR3 nucleotides are TGTGCCAGCAGTTACCCGGGACAAGGGGGCTATGGCTACACCTTC.

This clone was observed a single time. This rearrangement joins TRBV11-2 to TRBJ1-3, with unresolved D. CDR3 length: 16 residues. Germline assignment: CDR1 SGHAT and CDR2 FQNNGV. V lost 5 bases, J lost 1 base, and 15 bases lay in between. CDR3 nucleotide sequence: TGTGCCAGCAGCCCGCGGGAGGACGGTTCTGGAAACACCATATATTTT. Protein product: CASSPREDGSGNTIYF.

The chain uses TRBV6-5 and TRBJ2-7; 11 bases align to TRBD2. V lost 4 bases to trimming and J lost 7 bases; unmatched junction nucleotides: 6. Germline CDR1 reads MNHEY; CDR2 reads SVGAGI. The CDR3 has 14 residues. The CDR3 DNA sequence: TGTGCCAGCAGTTTTAGCGGGAGGGCCCGGGAGCAGTACTTC. It codes for CASSFSGRAREQYF.

The chain employs TRBV14 and TRBJ1-1; TRBD1 might be the D (5 bases). V was clipped by 0 bases and J by 0 bases, with 11 bases between them. The CDR3 runs to 16 residues. CDR1 is SGHDN and CDR2 is FVKESK in the germline V gene. The CDR3 DNA reads as TGTGCCAGCAGCCAAGACACGGGGCACATGAACACTGAAGCTTTCTTT. Residues: CASSQDTGHMNTEAFF.

This sequence joins TRBV15 and TRBJ2-3; 7 nucleotides match TRBD2. The V segment lost 1 base and the J segment 0 bases; nucleotides outside the gene matches: 4. The CDR3 sequence is 16 residues long. Germline loops: CDR1 LNHNV, CDR2 YYDKDF (reference sequence). CDR3 sequence: CATSRGQRGSTDTQYF. DNA of the CDR3: TGTGCCACCAGCAGAGGACAGCGGGGAAGCACAGATACGCAGTATTTT.

J is TRBJ2-2 and V is TRBV28, with 9 bases that match TRBD1. This CDR3 has 16 residues. The germline V gene has CDR1 MDHEN and CDR2 SYDVKM. The junction had 11 bases not matched to a gene; V was cut back by 8 bases and J by 4 bases. CDR3 residues: CASWDYRGLVTGELFF. In DNA, the CDR3 is TGTGCCAGCTGGGATTACAGGGGGCTCGTCACCGGGGAGCTGTTTTTT. Using reference TRBV28 and TRBJ2-2 for the parts outside the CDR3, the full variable domain is DVKVTQSSRYLVKRTGEKVFLECVQDMDHENMFWYRQDPGLGLRLIYFSYDVKMKEKGDIPEGYSVSREKKERFSLILESASTNQTSMYLCASWDYRGLVTGELFFGEGSRLTVL.

This sequence joins TRBV11-2 and TRBJ2-6; D gene ambiguous. This CDR3 spans 17 amino acids. Deletions cut 7 bases from V and 4 bases from J, with 20 bases between. Germline-derived CDR1 and CDR2 are SGHAT and FQNNGV. CDR3 sequence: CASIPGLTSVGANVLTF. Here the CDR3 DNA reads TGTGCCAGCATTCCGGGTCTTACTTCGGTGGGGGCCAACGTCCTGACTTTC.

This chain connects TRBV18 to TRBJ2-7; 7 bases are a match to TRBD2. Germline trimming cut 6 bases from V and 1 base from J; bases unmatched to any gene: 6. The germline gives CDR1 KGHSH, CDR2 LQKENI. The CDR3 has 14 residues. The CDR3, as DNA: TGTGCCAGCTCCCTGTCAGCGGGATCCTACGAGCAGTACTTC. Encoded protein: CASSLSAGSYEQYF.

The rearrangement joins TRBV30 to TRBJ1-2; unclear D gene. The CDR3 totals 12 residues. V lost 3 bases to trimming and J lost 8 bases, with 13 bases between them. CDR1 is GTSNPN and CDR2 is SVGIG in the germline V gene (reference sequence). The DNA of the CDR3 is TGTGCCTGGAGGGCCGGGGTCGGGGGCTACACCTTC. Protein product: CAWRAGVGGYTF.

This chain links TRBV2 with TRBJ1-3; D uncertain. The CDR3 has 15 residues. V was cut by 0 bases and J by 8 bases, with 14 bases left in between. The germline gives CDR1 SNHLY, CDR2 FYNNEI. As DNA, the CDR3 is TGTGCCAGCAGTGAAGCAGGGAGAGGACGGGACACCATATATTTT. It specifies CASSEAGRGRDTIYF.

This clone was found once. The sample has other DNA sequences that encode this CDR3 too. The rearrangement joins TRBV7-2 to TRBJ1-1; D remains ambiguous. This CDR3 comprises 12 residues. Trimming removed 2 bases at V and 1 base at J, with 2 bases between. Germline CDR1 SGHTA, CDR2 FQGNSA. DNA for the CDR3: TGTGCCAGCAGCTTAACGAACACTGAAGCTTTCTTT. Residues: CASSLTNTEAFF.

The chain has TRBV13 and TRBJ1-4; the D is unclear. This CDR3 comprises 14 residues. The V end lost 2 bases, the J end lost 0 bases, and 4 bases lay between the germline ends. CDR1 and CDR2 (germline): PRHDT, FYEKMQ (reference sequence). The CDR3 here is CASSLLPTNEKLFF. The DNA for the CDR3 is TGTGCCAGCAGCTTATTGCCAACTAATGAAAAACTGTTTTTT.

The rearrangement links TRBV11-2 to TRBJ2-3; D call uncertain. V lost 2 bases and J lost 7, with 19 bases in between. This CDR3 region has 16 residues. Germline CDR1 reads SGHAT; CDR2 reads FQNNGV. CDR3 nucleotide sequence: TGTGCCAGCAGCTTATCACAGCGATTTGGGCCAAATACGCAGTATTTT. Translated: CASSLSQRFGPNTQYF.

V and J are TRBV5-1 and TRBJ1-1, with 7 bases matching TRBD1. This CDR3 has 16 amino acids. V was pared by 1 base and J by 0 bases, with 6 bases of the junction left unmatched. From germline, CDR1 is SGHRS and CDR2 YFSETQ. The chain's CDR3 is CASSLRPGQMNTEAFF. CDR3 nucleotides: TGCGCCAGCAGCTTGCGGCCGGGACAGATGAACACTGAAGCTTTCTTT.

The chain recombines TRBV6-5 with TRBJ2-7; D is ambiguous. The CDR3 runs 13 residues. CDR1 and CDR2 (germline): MNHEY, SVGAGI. V dropped 8 bases and J dropped 6 bases, with 17 bases sitting between them. This CDR3 is CASQTPRTTEQYF. The CDR3 bases are TGTGCCAGCCAGACCCCGCGGACCACCGAGCAGTACTTC.

The rearrangement uses TRBV19 and TRBJ2-4, with D tentatively TRBD2 (5 bases). This CDR3 has 14 residues. V shed 6 bases and J shed 7 bases, with 16 bases lying between them. Germline CDR1 reads LNHDA; CDR2 reads SQIVND (reference sequence). CDR3 in DNA: TGTGCCAGTAGCACCACTAGGGATAGGAACATTCAGTACTTC. It translates to CASSTTRDRNIQYF.

The chain has TRBV7-3 and TRBJ2-5; the match to TRBD1 covers 7 bases. The V segment lost 5 bases and the J segment 2 bases; nucleotides outside the gene matches: 2. Looked up from germline, CDR1 is SGHTA and CDR2 is FQGTGA. The CDR3 spans 13 residues. CDR3 DNA sequence: TGTGCCAGCAGCCGGGGACAGCAAGAGACCCAGTACTTC. Residues: CASSRGQQETQYF.

The chain couples TRBV9 to TRBJ2-1; D remains ambiguous. This CDR3 comprises 15 residues. From germline, CDR1 is SGDLS and CDR2 YYNGEE. V lost 4 bases to trimming and J lost 10 bases, with 21 bases between them. This CDR3 reads CASSPHDRQAREQFF. The CDR3 region has the DNA TGTGCCAGCAGCCCCCACGACCGCCAAGCCCGGGAGCAGTTCTTC.

The chain carries TRBV5-1 and TRBJ1-1, with 9 positions matching TRBD1. Germline V CDR1 and CDR2: SGHRS, YFSETQ. This CDR3 comprises 15 residues. Losses at the gene ends were 2 bases for V and 3 bases for J; bases not matched to a gene: 5. For the CDR3, the DNA is TGCGCCAGCAGCTTTACAGGGGGCTCGGACACTGAAGCTTTCTTT. Translated, it gives CASSFTGGSDTEAFF.

V gene TRBV11-3 combines with J gene TRBJ2-6; D perhaps matches TRBD1 (5 bases). Trimming stripped 6 bases from V and 4 bases from J, with 10 bases between. CDR1 SGHNT and CDR2 YENEEA come from the germline V gene. This CDR3 spans 14 amino acids. This CDR3 reads CASSRGSGANVLTF. The CDR3 nucleotides are TGTGCCAGCAGTAGGGGTTCAGGGGCCAACGTCCTGACTTTC.